The clone carrying this T cell receptor (beta chain) is medium-sized within its sample. Its target is unknown. The sample belongs to a study of early T cells in non-severe SARS-CoV-2 infection. Study-wide findings and caveats: Anti-spike CD8 specificities were favored by VDJdb matching, whose results missed private and CD4 specificities.

V shed 8 bases and J shed 10 bases, with 12 bases lying between them. The germline V gene has CDR1 SGHAT and CDR2 FQNNGV. The CDR3 totals 11 residues. Unique molecular identifiers (one per individual cDNA molecule) were attached. TCRdb called the 5' RACE reads again in MiXCR, with one record for every CDR3 protein. The table records under 25,000 distinct CDR3 sequences, approximately 4.5% of them present only once. The specimen was whole blood. This clonotype was obtained from an adult who was a healthcare worker with PCR-confirmed SARS-CoV-2 infection or an uninfected control (not recorded which). The V and J genes are TRBV11-2 and TRBJ2-1; D unclear. The chain's CDR3 is CASSATDEQFF. The CDR3 DNA is TGTGCCAGCTCCGCGACTGACGAGCAGTTCTTC.